The source of this T cell receptor beta chain is a study of STAT5B mutations in CD4+ large granular lymphocyte leukemia. The CDR3 runs to 16 residues. Trimming cost V 4 bases and J 1 base; bases outside gene matches: 4. From germline, CDR1 is SGDLS and CDR2 YYNGEE. On this clone: Antigen unknown.

The table came from immunoSEQ multiplex PCR; TCRdb's copy has only in-frame clones and leaves some out. The sample consists of tens of thousands of clones, about 70% of them appearing once. Study outcomes and limitations: Data were not HLA-matched across samples. Patient CD4-sorted repertoires stayed more clonal than healthy ones after leukemic-clone removal.

Buffy coats from healthy blood donors served as controls. The sequenced material came from CD4+ T cells from blood buffy coats. The receptor's source is a human donor in good health. The chain employs TRBV9 and TRBJ2-6; 8 nucleotides match TRBD1. CDR3 protein: CASSPGQGSGANVLTF. CDR3 in DNA: TGTGCCAGCAGCCCCGGACAGGGTTCTGGGGCCAACGTCCTGACTTTC. The full variable domain, with the rest looked up from reference TRBV9 and TRBJ2-6, is DSGVTQTPKHLITATGQRVTLRCSPRSGDLSVYWYQQSLDQGLQFLIQYYNGEERAKGNILERFSAQQFPDLHSELNLSSLELGDSALYFCASSPGQGSGANVLTFGAGSRLTVL.